The 10 T cell receptor beta chains below were found in one sample sequenced in a study of shared clonotypes between healthy human individuals (dated by TCRdb to about 2020). The library was made by the immunoSEQ multiplex PCR assay. Drawn from immuneACCESS, this table holds only the in-frame rearrangements with V and J called that TCRdb kept. Clones are partly lost; checked studies trace under half to an unresolved V gene and leave the rest unexplained. This sample is represented by about 2,500,000 clones; around 90% of them were singletons. The top ten hold under 0.15% of the sample. The sample was naive CD4+ T cells sorted from blood. According to the study, the label for this sample's cell subset or site signals: CD45RA+ positively selected. The receptors come from a man between 18 and 35 years old in good health.

The chain employs TRBV2 and TRBJ2-5, with D perhaps TRBD2 (7 bases). The germline gives CDR1 SNHLY, CDR2 FYNNEI. The CDR3 is 14 residues long. V lost 6 bases and J 4 bases, leaving 15 bases between the germline ends. This chain's CDR3 is CASRIVGGAETQYF. DNA of the CDR3: TGTGCCAGCAGGATCGTGGGGGGGGCAGAGACCCAGTACTTC. The variable domain in full, with the rest retrieved from reference TRBV2 and TRBJ2-5, is EPEVTQTPSHQVTQMGQEVILRCVPISNHLYFYWYRQILGQKVEFLVSFYNNEISEKSEIFDDQFSVERPDGSNFTLKIRSTKLEDSAMYFCASRIVGGAETQYFGPGTRLLVL.

As regards this clone: In the same sample, other DNA sequences code for this CDR3. The chain combines TRBV2 with TRBJ2-7, with D unclear. The CDR3 is made up of 12 amino acids. CDR1 is SNHLY, CDR2 FYNNEI, per germline. V was clipped by 6 bases and J by 3 bases, with 9 bases between them. In DNA form, the CDR3 reads TGTGCCAGCAGGGGCGAGTTCTACGAGCAGTACTTC. This translates into CASRGEFYEQYF.

This clone appeared a single time. The J gene is TRBJ2-5, the V gene TRBV28; TRBD2 matches at 12 bases. Per the germline V gene, CDR1 is MDHEN and CDR2 is SYDVKM. V lost 6 bases, J lost 5 bases, and 7 bases stayed unmatched. The CDR3 has 15 amino acids. The CDR3 nucleotides read TGTGCCAGCAGCTCTAGCGGGGGGGCCGTGGAGACCCAGTACTTC. Translating it yields CASSSSGGAVETQYF.

V is TRBV7-9 and J is TRBJ1-1, with D possibly matching TRBD1 (5 bases). The germline V gene has CDR1 SEHNR and CDR2 FQNEAQ (reference sequence). This CDR3 is built from 15 residues. The germline V and J ends were trimmed by 1 base and 3 bases, with 12 bases remaining between them. CDR3 sequence reads: CASSLELGGDTEAFF. The CDR3 nucleotides read TGTGCCAGCAGCTTAGAGTTGGGGGGAGACACTGAAGCTTTCTTT.

The chain links TRBV30 to TRBJ2-2, with D hard to call. This CDR3 spans 16 amino acids. The V and J ends lost 2 bases and 1 base respectively, with 14 bases between them. The germline V gene has CDR1 GTSNPN and CDR2 SVGIG (reference sequence). The CDR3 coding sequence is TGTGCCTGGAGTTTCCTAGGTTTAATGAACACCGGGGAGCTGTTTTTT. Protein sequence: CAWSFLGLMNTGELFF.

The chain employs TRBV11-2 and TRBJ2-1; a weak D match, TRBD2 (7 bases). Trimming cost V 8 bases and J 3 bases, with 20 bases left between them. CDR1 and CDR2 from the germline V gene are SGHAT and FQNNGV. There are 16 residues in the CDR3. The CDR3 loop is CASAERGGDSYNEQFF. CDR3 bases: TGTGCCAGCGCTGAAAGGGGGGGAGATAGCTACAATGAGCAGTTCTTC.

As to this clone: The same CDR3 can be traced to other DNA sequences in this sample. The V gene is TRBV5-1, the J gene TRBJ2-3, with a tentative D call TRBD2 (6 bases). The germline V and J ends were trimmed by 4 bases and 0 bases, with 12 bases remaining between them. Germline values: CDR1 SGHRS, CDR2 YFSETQ. The length of the CDR3 is 15 residues. CDR3 DNA: TGCGCCAGCAGCCCGGGACTTTCTAGCACAGATACGCAGTATTTT. Translation gives CASSPGLSSTDTQYF.

This clone has just a few counts. The rearrangement joins TRBV23-1 to TRBJ2-2, with D unresolved. TRBV23-1 counts as an open reading frame of uncertain function. Trimming took 0 bases from V and 2 from J, leaving 7 bases between them. The CDR3 is made up of 15 amino acids. The CDR3 loop is CASSQSSTNTGELFF. DNA for the CDR3: TGCGCCAGCAGTCAATCCAGCACTAACACCGGGGAGCTGTTTTTT.

Concerning this clone itself: The sample carries other DNA sequences with the same CDR3. The V gene is TRBV5-1, the J gene TRBJ2-7; D may be TRBD1 (6 bases). V lost 4 bases and J 1 base, leaving 12 bases between the germline ends. The CDR3 runs 14 residues. The germline V gene encodes CDR1 SGHRS and CDR2 YFSETQ. The DNA for the CDR3 is TGCGCCAGCAGCCCCCCCGGACAGTCCTACGAGCAGTACTTC. It encodes CASSPPGQSYEQYF.

This chain uses TRBV5-4 with TRBJ2-2; tentatively, D is TRBD2 (5 bases). Trimming took 9 bases from V and 1 from J, leaving 10 bases between them. The V gene's germline CDR1 is SGHNT and CDR2 YYREEE (reference sequence). CDR3 length: 13 residues. CDR3 sequence (DNA): TGTGCCATCCATACTAGGAACACCGGGGAGCTGTTTTTT. This gives the protein CAIHTRNTGELFF. The whole variable domain, filled in from reference TRBV5-4 and TRBJ2-2, reads ETGVTQSPTHLIKTRGQQVTLRCSSQSGHNTVSWYQQALGQGPQFIFQYYREEENGRGNFPPRFSGLQFPNYSSELNVNALELDDSALYLCAIHTRNTGELFFGEGSRLTVL.